The clone carrying this TCR beta chain turned up a few times. Its antigen is currently unknown. There are 15 residues in the CDR3. The germline gives CDR1 MNHEY, CDR2 SVGEGT. Trimming at V came to 6 bases and at J to 2 bases, leaving 4 bases not matched to a gene. Profiled with immunoSEQ multiplex PCR; TCRdb holds only in-frame clones, not every one. Seen here are approximately 23,000 clones, around two thirds observed once, and the top ten hold approximately 12%. These data originate in a study of vaccination effects on CD4 cells after COVID-19. Study overall: Vaccine administered to participants consisted of two doses of either BNT162b2 or mRNA-1273.

Study-level findings and limits: Marked clonal contraction was seen in infection- and vaccine-induced clones late after vaccination.

The ViraFEST assay expanded antigen-specific CD4+ T cells with viral peptide pools before sequencing. Following culture for more than 9 days, CD4+ T cells were isolated. Vaccinated participants had no history of SARS-CoV-2 infection and tested negative for nucleocapsid antibodies. Each culture well received over 1.5 million PBMC. These cells were then cultured in IMDM with 9 to 10 IU/ml IL-2 and 9 to 10 ug/ml peptides. Cultures received IL-2 medium that replaced half the medium on days 3 and 7. The sequence derives from a human donor who received a COVID-19 vaccine. The sequences come from CD4+ T cells from PBMCs cultured with HCoV-OC43 spike peptides, collected before COVID-19 vaccination. The subset: HCoV-OC43 spike overlapping peptide pool stimulation. This sequence joins TRBV6-2 or TRBV6-3 and TRBJ2-4; 10 positions match TRBD1. CDR3 DNA: TGTGCCAGCAGCCGGGGACAGGGGTCCAAAAACATTCAGTACTTC. It translates to CASSRGQGSKNIQYF.